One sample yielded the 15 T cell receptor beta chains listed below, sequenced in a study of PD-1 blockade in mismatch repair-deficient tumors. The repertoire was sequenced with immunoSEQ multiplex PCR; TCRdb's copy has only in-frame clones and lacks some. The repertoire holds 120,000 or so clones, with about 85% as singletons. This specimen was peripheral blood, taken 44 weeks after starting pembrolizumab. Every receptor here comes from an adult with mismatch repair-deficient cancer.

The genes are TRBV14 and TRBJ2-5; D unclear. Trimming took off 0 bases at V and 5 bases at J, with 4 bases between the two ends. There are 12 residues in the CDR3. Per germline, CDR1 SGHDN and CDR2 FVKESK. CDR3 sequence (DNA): TGTGCCAGCAGCCAAGATTATGAGACCCAGTACTTC. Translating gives CASSQDYETQYF.

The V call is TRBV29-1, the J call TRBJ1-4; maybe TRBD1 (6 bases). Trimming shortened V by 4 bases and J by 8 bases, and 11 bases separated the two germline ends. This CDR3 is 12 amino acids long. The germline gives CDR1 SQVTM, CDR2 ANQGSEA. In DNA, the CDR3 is TGCAGCGTTGGACAGGCGGGAGAAAAACTGTTTTTT. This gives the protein CSVGQAGEKLFF.

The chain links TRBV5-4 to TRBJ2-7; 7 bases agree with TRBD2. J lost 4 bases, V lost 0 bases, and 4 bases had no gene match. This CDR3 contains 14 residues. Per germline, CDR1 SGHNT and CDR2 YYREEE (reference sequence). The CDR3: CASSLGGGLYEQYF. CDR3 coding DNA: TGTGCCAGCAGCTTGGGGGGGGGATTATACGAGCAGTACTTC.

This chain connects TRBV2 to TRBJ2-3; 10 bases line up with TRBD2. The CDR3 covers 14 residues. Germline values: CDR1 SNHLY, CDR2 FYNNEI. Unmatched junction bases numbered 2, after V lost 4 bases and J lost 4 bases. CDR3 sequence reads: CASSGTSGSDTQYF. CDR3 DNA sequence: TGTGCCAGCAGTGGGACTAGCGGTTCAGATACGCAGTATTTT.

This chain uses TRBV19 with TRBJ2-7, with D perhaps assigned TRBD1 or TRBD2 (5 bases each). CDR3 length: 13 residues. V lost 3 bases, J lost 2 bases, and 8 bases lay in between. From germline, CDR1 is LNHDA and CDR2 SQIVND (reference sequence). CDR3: CASSMGRPYEQYF. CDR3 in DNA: TGTGCCAGTAGTATGGGACGTCCCTACGAGCAGTACTTC.

CDR3: CASSLKTWKISGNTIYF. The CDR3 DNA follows: TGTGCCAGCAGCTTGAAGACATGGAAAATCTCTGGAAACACCATATATTTT. This chain joins TRBV13 and TRBJ1-3; the D is unclear. The ends were cut back, 3 bases at V and 0 bases at J, with 15 bases in the middle. CDR1 and CDR2 (germline): PRHDT, FYEKMQ (reference sequence). This CDR3 contains 17 residues.

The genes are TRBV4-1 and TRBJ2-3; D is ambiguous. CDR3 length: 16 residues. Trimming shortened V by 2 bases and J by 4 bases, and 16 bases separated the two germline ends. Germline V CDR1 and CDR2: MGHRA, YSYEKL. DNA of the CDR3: TGCGCCAGCAGCCAATACAAGCGCTACCCCGCAGATACGCAGTATTTT. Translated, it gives CASSQYKRYPADTQYF.

CDR3 residues: CASSVRKGRAGEAFF. The CDR3 nucleotides read TGTGCCAGCAGTGTTCGGAAGGGACGGGCGGGGGAAGCTTTCTTT. V usage is TRBV2 and J usage is TRBJ1-1; D perhaps matches TRBD1 (5 bases). Trimming stripped 4 bases from V and 8 bases from J, with 20 bases between. Germline CDR1 is SNHLY and CDR2 is FYNNEI. The length of the CDR3 is 15 residues.

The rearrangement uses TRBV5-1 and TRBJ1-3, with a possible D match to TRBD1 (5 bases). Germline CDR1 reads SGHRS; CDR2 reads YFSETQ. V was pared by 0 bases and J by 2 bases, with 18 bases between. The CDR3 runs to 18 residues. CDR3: CASSLAFSGDSPGNTIYF. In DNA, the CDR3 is TGCGCCAGCAGCTTGGCCTTTTCAGGAGACAGCCCTGGAAACACCATATATTTT.

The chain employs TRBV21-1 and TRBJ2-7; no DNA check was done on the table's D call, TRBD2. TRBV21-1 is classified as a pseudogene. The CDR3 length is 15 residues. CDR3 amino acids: CASSKGTAWEDEQYF. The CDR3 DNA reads TGTGCCAGCAGCAAAGGGACGGCCTGGGAGGACGAGCAGTACTTC.

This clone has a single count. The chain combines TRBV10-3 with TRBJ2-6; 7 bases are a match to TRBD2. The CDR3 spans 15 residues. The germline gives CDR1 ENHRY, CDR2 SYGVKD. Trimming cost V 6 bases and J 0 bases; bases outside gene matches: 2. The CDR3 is CAIRAGDSGANVLTF. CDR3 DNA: TGTGCCATCAGGGCGGGGGACTCTGGGGCCAACGTCCTGACTTTC.

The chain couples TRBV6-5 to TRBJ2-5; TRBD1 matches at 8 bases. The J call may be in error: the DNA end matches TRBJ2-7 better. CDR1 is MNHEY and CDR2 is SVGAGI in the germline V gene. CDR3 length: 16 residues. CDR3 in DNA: TGTGCCAGCAGTTACTCGCTTAGGCAGGGGGCGTACGAGCAGTACTTC. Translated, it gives CASSYSLRQGAYEQYF.

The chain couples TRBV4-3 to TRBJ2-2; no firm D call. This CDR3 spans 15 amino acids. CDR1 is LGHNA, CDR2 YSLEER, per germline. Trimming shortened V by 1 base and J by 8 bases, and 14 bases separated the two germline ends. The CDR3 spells CASSQVNPYEGELFF. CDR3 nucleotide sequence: TGCGCCAGCAGCCAAGTCAACCCGTATGAGGGGGAGCTGTTTTTT.

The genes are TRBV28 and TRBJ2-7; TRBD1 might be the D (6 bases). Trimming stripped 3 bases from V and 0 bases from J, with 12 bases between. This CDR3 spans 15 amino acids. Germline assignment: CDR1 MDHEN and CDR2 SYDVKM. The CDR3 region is CASSFRPQGSYEQYF. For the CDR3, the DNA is TGTGCCAGCAGTTTCCGTCCACAGGGCTCCTACGAGCAGTACTTC.

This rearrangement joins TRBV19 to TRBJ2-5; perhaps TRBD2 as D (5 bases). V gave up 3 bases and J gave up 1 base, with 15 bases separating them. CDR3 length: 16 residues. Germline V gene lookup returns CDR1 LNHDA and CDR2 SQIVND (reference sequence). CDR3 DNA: TGTGCCAGTAGTATGTTTCCGGGATACCCCCAAGAGACCCAGTACTTC. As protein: CASSMFPGYPQETQYF.